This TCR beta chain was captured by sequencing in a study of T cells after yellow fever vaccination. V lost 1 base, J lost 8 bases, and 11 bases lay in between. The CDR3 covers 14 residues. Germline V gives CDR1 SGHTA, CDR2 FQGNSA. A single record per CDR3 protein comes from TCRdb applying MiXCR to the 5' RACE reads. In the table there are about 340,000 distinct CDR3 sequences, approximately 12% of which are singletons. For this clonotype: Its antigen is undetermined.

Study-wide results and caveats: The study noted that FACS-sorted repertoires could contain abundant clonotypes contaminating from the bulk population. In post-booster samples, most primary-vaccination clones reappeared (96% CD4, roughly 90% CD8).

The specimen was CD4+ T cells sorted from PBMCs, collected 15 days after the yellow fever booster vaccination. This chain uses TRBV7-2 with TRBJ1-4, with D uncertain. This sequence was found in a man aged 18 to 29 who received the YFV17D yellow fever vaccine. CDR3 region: CASSLGGRREKLFF. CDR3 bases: TGTGCCAGCAGCTTAGGAGGGCGTAGGGAAAAACTGTTTTTT.